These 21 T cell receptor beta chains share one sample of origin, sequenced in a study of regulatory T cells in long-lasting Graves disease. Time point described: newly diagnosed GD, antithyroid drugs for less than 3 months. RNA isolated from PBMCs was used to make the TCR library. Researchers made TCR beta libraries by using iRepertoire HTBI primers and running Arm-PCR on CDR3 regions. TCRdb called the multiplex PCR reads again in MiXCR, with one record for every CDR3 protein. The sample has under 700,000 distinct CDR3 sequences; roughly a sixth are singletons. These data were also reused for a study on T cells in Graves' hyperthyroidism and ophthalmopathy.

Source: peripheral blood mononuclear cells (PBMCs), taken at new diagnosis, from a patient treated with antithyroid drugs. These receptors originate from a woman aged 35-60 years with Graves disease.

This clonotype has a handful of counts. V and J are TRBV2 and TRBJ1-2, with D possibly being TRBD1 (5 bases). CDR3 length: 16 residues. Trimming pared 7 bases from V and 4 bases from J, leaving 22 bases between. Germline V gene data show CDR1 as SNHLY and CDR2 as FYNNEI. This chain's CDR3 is CASTIDSSLPSYGYTF. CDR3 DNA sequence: TGTGCCAGCACCATAGACAGTTCCCTGCCTTCCTATGGCTACACCTTC.

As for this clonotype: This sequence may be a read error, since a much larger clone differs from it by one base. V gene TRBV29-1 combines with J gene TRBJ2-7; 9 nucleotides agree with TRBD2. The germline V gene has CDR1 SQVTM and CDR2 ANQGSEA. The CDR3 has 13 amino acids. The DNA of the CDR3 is TGCAGCATTGAAGCGGGGGGACTAAAGGAGCAGTACTTC. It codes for CSIEAGGLKEQYF.

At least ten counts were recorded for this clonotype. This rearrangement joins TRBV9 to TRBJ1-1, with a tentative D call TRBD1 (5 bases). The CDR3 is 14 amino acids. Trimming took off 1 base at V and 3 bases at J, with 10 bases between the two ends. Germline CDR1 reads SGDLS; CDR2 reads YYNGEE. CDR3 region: CASSVLGADTEAFF. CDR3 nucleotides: TGTGCCAGCAGCGTACTTGGGGCAGACACTGAAGCTTTCTTT.

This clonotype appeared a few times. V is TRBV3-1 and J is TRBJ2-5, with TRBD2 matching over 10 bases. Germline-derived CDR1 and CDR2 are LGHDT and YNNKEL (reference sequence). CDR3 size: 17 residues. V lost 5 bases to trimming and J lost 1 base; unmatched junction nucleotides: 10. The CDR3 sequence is CASSSTTSGAIQETQYF. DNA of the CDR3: TGTGCCAGCAGCTCCACCACTAGCGGGGCCATCCAAGAGACCCAGTACTTC.

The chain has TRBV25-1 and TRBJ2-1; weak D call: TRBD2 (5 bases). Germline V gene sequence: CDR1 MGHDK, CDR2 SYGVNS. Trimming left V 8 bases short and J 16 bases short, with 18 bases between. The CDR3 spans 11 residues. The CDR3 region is CASGPAGLHFF. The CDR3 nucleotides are TGTGCCAGCGGACCCGCAGGACTCCACTTCTTC.

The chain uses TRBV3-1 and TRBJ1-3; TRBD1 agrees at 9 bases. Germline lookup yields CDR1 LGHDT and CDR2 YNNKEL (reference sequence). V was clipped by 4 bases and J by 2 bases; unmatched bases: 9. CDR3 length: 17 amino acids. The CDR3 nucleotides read TGTGCCAGCAGCCCGATGACACAGGGGGCTGCTGGAAACACCATATATTTT. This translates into CASSPMTQGAAGNTIYF.

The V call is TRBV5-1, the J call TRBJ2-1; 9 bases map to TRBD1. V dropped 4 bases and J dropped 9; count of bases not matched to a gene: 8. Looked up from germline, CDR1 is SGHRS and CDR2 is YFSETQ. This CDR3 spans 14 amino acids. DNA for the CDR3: TGCGCCAGCAGCAGCAGACAGGGGGGGAGTGAGCAGTTCTTC. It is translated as CASSSRQGGSEQFF.

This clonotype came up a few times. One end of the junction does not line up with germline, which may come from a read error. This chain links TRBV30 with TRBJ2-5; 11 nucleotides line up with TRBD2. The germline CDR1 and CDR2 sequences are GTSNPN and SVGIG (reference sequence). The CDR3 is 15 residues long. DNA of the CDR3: TGCGCCTGGGCGCTGGGACTAGCGGACTCGGAGACCCAGTACTTC. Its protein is CAWALGLADSETQYF.

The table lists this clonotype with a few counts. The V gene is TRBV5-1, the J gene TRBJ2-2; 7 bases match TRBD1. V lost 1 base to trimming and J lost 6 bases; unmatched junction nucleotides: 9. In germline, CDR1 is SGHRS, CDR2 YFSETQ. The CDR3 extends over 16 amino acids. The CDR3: CASSLFATGTAGELFF. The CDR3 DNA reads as TGCGCCAGCAGCTTGTTTGCGACAGGGACGGCCGGGGAGCTGTTTTTT.

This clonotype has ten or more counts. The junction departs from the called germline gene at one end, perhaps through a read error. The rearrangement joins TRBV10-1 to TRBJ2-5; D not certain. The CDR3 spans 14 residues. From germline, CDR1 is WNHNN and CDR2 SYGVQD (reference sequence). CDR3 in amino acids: CASSESGREETQYF. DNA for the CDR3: TGTGCCAGCAGTGAGTCCGGCCGTGAAGAGACCCAGTACTTC.

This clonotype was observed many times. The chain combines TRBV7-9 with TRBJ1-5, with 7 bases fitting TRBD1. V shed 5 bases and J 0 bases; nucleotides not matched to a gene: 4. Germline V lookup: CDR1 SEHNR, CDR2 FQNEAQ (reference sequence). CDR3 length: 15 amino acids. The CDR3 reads CASSRGQASNQPQHF. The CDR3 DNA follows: TGTGCCAGCAGCCGAGGACAGGCTAGCAATCAGCCCCAGCATTTT.

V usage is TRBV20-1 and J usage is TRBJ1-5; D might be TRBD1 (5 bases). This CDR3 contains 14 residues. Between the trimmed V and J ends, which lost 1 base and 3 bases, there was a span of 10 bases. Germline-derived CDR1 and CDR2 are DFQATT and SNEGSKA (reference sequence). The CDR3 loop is CSARGGTDNQPQHF. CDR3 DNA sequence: TGCAGTGCTAGAGGCGGGACCGACAATCAGCCCCAGCATTTT.

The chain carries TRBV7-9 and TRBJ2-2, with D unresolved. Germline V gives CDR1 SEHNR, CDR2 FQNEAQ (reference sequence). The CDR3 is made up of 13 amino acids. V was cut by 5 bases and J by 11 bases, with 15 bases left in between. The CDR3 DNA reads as TGTGCCAGCAGCCCCCGGTTGGCGGTAGAGCTGTTTTTT. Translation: CASSPRLAVELFF.

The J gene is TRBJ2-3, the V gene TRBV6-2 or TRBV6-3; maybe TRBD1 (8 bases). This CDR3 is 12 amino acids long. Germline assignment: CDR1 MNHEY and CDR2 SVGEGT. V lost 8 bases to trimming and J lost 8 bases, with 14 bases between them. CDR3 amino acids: CASGTGGGTQYF. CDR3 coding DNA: TGTGCCAGCGGTACAGGGGGGGGTACGCAGTATTTT.

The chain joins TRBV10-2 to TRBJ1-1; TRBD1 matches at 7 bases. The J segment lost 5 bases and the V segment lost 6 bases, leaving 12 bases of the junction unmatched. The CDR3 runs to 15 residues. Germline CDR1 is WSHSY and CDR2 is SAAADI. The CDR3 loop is CASSPPTGRRTEAFF. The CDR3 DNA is TGCGCCAGCAGCCCTCCGACAGGGCGGAGGACTGAAGCTTTCTTT.

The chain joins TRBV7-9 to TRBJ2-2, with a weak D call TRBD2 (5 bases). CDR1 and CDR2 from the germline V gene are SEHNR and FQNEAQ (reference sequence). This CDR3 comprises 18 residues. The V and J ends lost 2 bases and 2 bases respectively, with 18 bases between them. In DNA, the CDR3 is TGTGCCAGCAGCTTATTACGGGGTACTTCCGCTAACACCGGGGAGCTGTTTTTT. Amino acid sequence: CASSLLRGTSANTGELFF.

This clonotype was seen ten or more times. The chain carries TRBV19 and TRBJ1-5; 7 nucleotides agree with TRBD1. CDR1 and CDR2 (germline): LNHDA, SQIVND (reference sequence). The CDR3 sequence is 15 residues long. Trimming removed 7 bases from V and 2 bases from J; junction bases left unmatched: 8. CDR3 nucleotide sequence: TGTGCCAGTATGTCACAGGGGACGGGCAATCAGCCCCAGCATTTT. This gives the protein CASMSQGTGNQPQHF.

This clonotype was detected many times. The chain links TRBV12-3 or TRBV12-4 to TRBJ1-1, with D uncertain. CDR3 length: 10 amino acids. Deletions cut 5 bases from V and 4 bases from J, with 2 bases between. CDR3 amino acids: CASSTTEAFF. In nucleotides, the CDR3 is TGTGCCAGCAGTACCACTGAAGCTTTCTTT.

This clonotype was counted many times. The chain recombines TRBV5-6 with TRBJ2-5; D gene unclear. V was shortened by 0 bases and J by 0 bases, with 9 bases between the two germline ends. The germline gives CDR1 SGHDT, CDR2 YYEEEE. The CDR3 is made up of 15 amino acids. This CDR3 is CASSLVGTNQETQYF. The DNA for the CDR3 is TGTGCCAGCAGCTTGGTTGGTACCAACCAAGAGACCCAGTACTTC.

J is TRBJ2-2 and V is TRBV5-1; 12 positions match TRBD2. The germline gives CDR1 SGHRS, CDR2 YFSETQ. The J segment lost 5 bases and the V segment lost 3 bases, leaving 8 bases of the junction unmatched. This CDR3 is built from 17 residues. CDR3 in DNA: TGCGCCAGCAGCTCTAATGGACTAGCGGGGTATACCGGGGAGCTGTTTTTT. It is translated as CASSSNGLAGYTGELFF.

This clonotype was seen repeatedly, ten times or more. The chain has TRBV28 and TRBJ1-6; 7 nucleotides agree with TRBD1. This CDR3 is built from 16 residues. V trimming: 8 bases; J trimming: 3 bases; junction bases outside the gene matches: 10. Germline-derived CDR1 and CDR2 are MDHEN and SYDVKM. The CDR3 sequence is CASQVRDSNYNSPLHF. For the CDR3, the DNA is TGTGCCAGCCAGGTGCGGGACAGCAACTATAATTCACCCCTCCACTTT.